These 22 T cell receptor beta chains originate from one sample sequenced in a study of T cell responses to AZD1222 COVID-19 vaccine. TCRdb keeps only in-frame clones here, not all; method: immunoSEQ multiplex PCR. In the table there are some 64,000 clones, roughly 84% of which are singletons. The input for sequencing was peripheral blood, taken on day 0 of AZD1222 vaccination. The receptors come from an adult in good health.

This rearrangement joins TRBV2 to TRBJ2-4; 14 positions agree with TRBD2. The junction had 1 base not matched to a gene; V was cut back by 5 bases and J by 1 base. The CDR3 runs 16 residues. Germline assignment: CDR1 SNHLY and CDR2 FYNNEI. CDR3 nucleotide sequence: TGTGCCAGCAGTTGGACTAGCGGGGGGGCCAAAAACATTCAGTACTTC. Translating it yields CASSWTSGGAKNIQYF.

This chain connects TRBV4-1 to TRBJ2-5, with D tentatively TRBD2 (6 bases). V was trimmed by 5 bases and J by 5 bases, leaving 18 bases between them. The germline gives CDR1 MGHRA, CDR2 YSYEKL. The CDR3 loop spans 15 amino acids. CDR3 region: CASSYILGEVETQYF. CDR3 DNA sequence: TGCGCCAGCAGCTATATATTGGGGGAGGTGGAGACCCAGTACTTC.

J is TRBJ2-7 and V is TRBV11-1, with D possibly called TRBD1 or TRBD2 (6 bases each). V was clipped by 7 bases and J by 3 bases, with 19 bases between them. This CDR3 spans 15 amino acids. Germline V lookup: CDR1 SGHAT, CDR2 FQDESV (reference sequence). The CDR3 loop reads CASNPSAGGNYEQYF. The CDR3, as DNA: TGTGCCAGCAACCCCTCCGCCGGGGGCAACTACGAGCAGTACTTC.

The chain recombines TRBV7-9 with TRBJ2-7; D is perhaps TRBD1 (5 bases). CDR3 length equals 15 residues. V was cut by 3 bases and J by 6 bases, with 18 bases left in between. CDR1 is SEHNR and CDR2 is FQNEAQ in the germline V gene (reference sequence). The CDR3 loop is CASSLMGQPSAEQYF. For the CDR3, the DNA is TGTGCCAGCAGCTTGATGGGGCAGCCCTCTGCCGAGCAGTACTTC.

The chain's CDR3 is CASSPPGPGSHYGYTF. The CDR3 coding sequence is TGTGCCAGCTCACCCCCCGGACCAGGGTCACACTATGGCTACACCTTC. The V call is TRBV18, the J call TRBJ1-2; the D gene is possibly TRBD1 (5 bases). CDR3 length: 16 residues. Germline V gene data show CDR1 as KGHSH and CDR2 as LQKENI. Trimming took off 3 bases at V and 3 bases at J, with 17 bases between the two ends.

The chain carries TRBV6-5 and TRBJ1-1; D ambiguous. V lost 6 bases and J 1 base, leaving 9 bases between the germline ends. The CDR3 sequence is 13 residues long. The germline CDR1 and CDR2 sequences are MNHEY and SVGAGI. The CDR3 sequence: CASRDTRNTEAFF. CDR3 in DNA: TGTGCCAGCAGGGATACAAGGAACACTGAAGCTTTCTTT.

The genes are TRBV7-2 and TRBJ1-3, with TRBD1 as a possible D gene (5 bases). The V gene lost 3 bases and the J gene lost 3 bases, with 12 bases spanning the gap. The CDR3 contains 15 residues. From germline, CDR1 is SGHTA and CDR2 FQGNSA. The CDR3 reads CASSLGRGIGNTIYF. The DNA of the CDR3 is TGTGCCAGCAGCTTGGGGCGAGGGATTGGAAACACCATATATTTT.

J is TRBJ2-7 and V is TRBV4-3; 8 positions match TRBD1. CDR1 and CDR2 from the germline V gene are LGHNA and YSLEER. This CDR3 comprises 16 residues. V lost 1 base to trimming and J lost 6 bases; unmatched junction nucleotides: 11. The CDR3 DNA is TGCGCCAGCAGCCAAGCGAGGGCAGACAGGGGTAGCGAGCAGTACTTC. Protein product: CASSQARADRGSEQYF.

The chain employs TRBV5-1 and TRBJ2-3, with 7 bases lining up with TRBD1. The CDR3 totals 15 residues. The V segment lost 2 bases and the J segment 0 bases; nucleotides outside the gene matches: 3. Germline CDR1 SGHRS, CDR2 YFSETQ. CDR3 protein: CASSFGGQSTDTQYF. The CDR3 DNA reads TGCGCCAGCAGCTTTGGGGGACAGAGCACAGATACGCAGTATTTT.

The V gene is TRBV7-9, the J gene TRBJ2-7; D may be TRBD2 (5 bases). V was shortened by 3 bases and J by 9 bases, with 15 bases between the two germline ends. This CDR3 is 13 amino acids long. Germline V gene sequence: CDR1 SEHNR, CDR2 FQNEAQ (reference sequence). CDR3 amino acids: CASSFAGVVGQYF. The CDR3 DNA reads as TGTGCCAGCAGCTTCGCGGGCGTCGTAGGGCAGTACTTC.

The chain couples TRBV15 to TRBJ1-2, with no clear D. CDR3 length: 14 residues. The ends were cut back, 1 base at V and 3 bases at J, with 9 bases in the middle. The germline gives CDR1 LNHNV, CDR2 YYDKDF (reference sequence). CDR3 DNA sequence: TGTGCCACCAGCAGAGCCAACGGGGACTATGGCTACACCTTC. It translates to CATSRANGDYGYTF.

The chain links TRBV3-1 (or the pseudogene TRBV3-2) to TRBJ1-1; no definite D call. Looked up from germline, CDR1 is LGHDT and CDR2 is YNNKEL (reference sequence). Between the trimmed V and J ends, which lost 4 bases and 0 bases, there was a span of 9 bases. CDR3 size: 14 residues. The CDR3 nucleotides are TGTGCCAGCAGCCCGGATCTATTGAACACTGAAGCTTTCTTT. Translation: CASSPDLLNTEAFF.

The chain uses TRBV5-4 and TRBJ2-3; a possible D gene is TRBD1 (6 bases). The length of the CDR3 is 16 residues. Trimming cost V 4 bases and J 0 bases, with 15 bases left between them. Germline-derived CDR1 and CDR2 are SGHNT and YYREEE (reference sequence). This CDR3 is CASSPNRQDSTDTQYF. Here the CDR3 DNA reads TGTGCCAGCAGCCCTAATAGACAGGACAGCACAGATACGCAGTATTTT.

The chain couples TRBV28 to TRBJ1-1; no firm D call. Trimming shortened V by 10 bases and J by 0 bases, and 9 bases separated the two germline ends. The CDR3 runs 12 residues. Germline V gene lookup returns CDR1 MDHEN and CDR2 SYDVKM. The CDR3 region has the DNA TGTGCCACCACAGAGGTGAACACTGAAGCTTTCTTT. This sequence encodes CATTEVNTEAFF.

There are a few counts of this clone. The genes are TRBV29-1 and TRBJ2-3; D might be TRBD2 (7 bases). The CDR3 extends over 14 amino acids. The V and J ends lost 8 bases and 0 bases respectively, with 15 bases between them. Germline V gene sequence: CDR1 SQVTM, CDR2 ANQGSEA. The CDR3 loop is CSLRGALSTDTQYF. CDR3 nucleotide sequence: TGCAGCCTCCGGGGGGCACTCAGCACAGATACGCAGTATTTT.

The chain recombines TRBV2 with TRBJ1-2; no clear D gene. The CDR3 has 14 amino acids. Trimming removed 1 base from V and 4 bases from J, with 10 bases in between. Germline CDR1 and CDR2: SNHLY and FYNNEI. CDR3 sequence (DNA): TGTGCCAGCAGTGAAGAGGCCCCATCCTATGGCTACACCTTC. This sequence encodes CASSEEAPSYGYTF.

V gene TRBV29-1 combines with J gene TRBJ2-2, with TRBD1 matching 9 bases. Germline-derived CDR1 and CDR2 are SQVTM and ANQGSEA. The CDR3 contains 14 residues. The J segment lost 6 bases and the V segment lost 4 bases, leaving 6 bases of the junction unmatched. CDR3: CSVVDRGQSGELFF. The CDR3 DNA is TGCAGCGTTGTGGACAGGGGTCAGTCCGGGGAGCTGTTTTTT.

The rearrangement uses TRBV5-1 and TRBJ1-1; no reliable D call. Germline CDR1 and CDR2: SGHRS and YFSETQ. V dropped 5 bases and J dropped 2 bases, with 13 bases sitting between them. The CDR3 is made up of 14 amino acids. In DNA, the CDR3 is TGCGCCAGCAGATTGCAGACACGTAACACTGAAGCTTTCTTT. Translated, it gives CASRLQTRNTEAFF.

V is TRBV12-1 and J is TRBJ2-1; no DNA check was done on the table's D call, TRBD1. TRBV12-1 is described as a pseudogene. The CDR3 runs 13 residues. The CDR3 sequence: CASSFAHYNEQFF. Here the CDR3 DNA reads TGTGCCAGCAGCTTTGCCCATTACAATGAGCAGTTCTTC.

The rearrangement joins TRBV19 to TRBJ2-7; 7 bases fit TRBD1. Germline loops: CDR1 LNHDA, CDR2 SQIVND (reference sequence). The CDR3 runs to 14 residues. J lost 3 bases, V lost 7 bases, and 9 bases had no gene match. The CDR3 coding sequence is TGTGCCAGTACGATCGGGACAGTCCTCTACGAGCAGTACTTC. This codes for CASTIGTVLYEQYF.

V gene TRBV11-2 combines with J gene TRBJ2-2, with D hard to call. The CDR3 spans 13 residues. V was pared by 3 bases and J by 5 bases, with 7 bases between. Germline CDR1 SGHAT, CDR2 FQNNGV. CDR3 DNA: TGTGCCAGCAGCTTTGGGGTTACCGGGGAGCTGTTTTTT. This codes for CASSFGVTGELFF. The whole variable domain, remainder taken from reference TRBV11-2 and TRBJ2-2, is EAGVAQSPRYKIIEKRQSVAFWCNPISGHATLYWYQQILGQGPKLLIQFQNNGVVDDSQLPKDRFSAERLKGVDSTLKIQPAKLEDSAVYLCASSFGVTGELFFGEGSRLTVL.

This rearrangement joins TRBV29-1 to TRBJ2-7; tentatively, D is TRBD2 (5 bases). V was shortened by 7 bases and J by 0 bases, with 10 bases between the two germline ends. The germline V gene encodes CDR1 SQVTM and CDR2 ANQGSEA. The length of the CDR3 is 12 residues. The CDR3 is CSAGLNSYEQYF. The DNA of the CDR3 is TGCAGCGCCGGACTGAACTCCTACGAGCAGTACTTC.